Presented here are 27 T cell receptor beta chains from one specimen sequenced in a study of long-term antiretroviral therapy in people with HIV. They ran version v3.0 of the immunoSEQ assay at survey level. Data came from immunoSEQ multiplex PCR; TCRdb stores just in-frame clones and leaves some out. Of 37,000 or so clones listed, 80% are singletons. Sample: unsorted PBMCs, taken 3.4 years after starting antiretroviral therapy. These receptors all stem from a man under 40 with HIV.

CDR3 sequence reads: CAISPNSGNTIYF. Here the CDR3 DNA reads TGTGCCATCAGCCCGAACTCTGGAAACACCATATATTTT. The V gene is TRBV10-3, the J gene TRBJ1-3, with no clear D. This CDR3 region has 13 residues. Germline CDR1 and CDR2: ENHRY and SYGVKD. Trimming cost V 6 bases and J 0 bases, with 6 bases left between them.

The chain combines TRBV6-6 with TRBJ2-1, with D tentatively TRBD2 (5 bases). With 7 bases removed from V and 0 bases from J, the gap between germline ends came to 13 bases. Germline lookup yields CDR1 MNHNY and CDR2 SVGAGI (reference sequence). This CDR3 is built from 15 residues. Here the CDR3 reads CASNFGGSSYNEQFF. The CDR3 region has the DNA TGTGCCAGCAACTTTGGTGGGAGCTCCTACAATGAGCAGTTCTTC.

The chain links TRBV5-1 to TRBJ1-1; 8 positions agree with TRBD1. Per the germline V gene, CDR1 is SGHRS and CDR2 is YFSETQ. Trimming removed 4 bases from V and 8 bases from J; junction bases left unmatched: 7. The length of the CDR3 is 13 residues. Written as DNA, the CDR3 is TGCGCCAGCAGCCCGGGTCCAGGGGGCGAAGCTTTCTTT. It yields the protein CASSPGPGGEAFF.

In its sample, this clone was seen once. The CDR3 DNA follows: TGTGCCACCAGCAGAGTGTTAGCGGGGTCCCACACAGATACGCAGTATTTT. Amino acids: CATSRVLAGSHTDTQYF. The rearrangement links TRBV15 to TRBJ2-3; 8 bases agree with TRBD2. The CDR3 spans 17 residues. V lost 1 base, J lost 2 bases, and 8 bases stayed unmatched. Germline lookup yields CDR1 LNHNV and CDR2 YYDKDF (reference sequence).

This sequence joins TRBV6-6 and TRBJ2-7; 7 nucleotides align to TRBD1. The CDR3 spans 13 residues. Germline loops: CDR1 MNHNY, CDR2 SVGAGI (reference sequence). The V and J ends lost 6 bases and 2 bases, in that order; junction bases with no gene match: 4. CDR3 coding DNA: TGTGCCAGCAGCAAAGGGACAGCCTACGAGCAGTACTTC. It encodes CASSKGTAYEQYF.

The genes are TRBV27 and TRBJ1-5; D ambiguous. The CDR3 totals 17 residues. Per the germline V gene, CDR1 is MNHEY and CDR2 is SMNVEV (reference sequence). V lost 5 bases, J lost 0 bases, and 17 bases lay in between. The CDR3 nucleotides read TGTGCCAGCAGTCCTAGGCCTACCGGGTATAGCAATCAGCCCCAGCATTTT. This encodes CASSPRPTGYSNQPQHF.

The chain carries TRBV6-1 and TRBJ1-5; 7 nucleotides match TRBD1. CDR3 length equals 15 residues. Losses at the gene ends were 6 bases for V and 3 bases for J; bases not matched to a gene: 8. Germline CDR1 and CDR2: MNHNS and SASEGT. The CDR3 spells CASSVRQGLNQPQHF. The DNA for the CDR3 is TGTGCCAGCAGCGTCCGACAGGGCCTCAATCAGCCCCAGCATTTT.

V gene TRBV4-3 combines with J gene TRBJ2-2; a possible D gene is TRBD1 (6 bases). Germline V gene lookup returns CDR1 LGHNA and CDR2 YSLEER. CDR3 length: 13 amino acids. Trimming shortened V by 5 bases and J by 5 bases, and 9 bases separated the two germline ends. CDR3 DNA: TGCGCCAGCAGCGACAGGTTTACCGGGGAGCTGTTTTTT. Amino acid sequence: CASSDRFTGELFF.

The chain recombines TRBV7-2 with TRBJ2-7; D not resolved. V was pared by 0 bases and J by 4 bases, with 13 bases between. Germline loops: CDR1 SGHTA, CDR2 FQGNSA. This CDR3 comprises 15 residues. The CDR3 sequence: CASSLAGVGVYEQYF. The CDR3 coding sequence is TGTGCCAGCAGCTTAGCTGGGGTGGGCGTTTACGAGCAGTACTTC.

V gene TRBV5-1 combines with J gene TRBJ1-1; D is undetermined. This CDR3 has 17 residues. The V gene's germline CDR1 is SGHRS and CDR2 YFSETQ. Deletions cut 0 bases from V and 6 bases from J, with 21 bases between. This CDR3 reads CASSLDGRLTSYAEAFF. Written as DNA, the CDR3 is TGCGCCAGCAGCTTGGACGGAAGGCTGACATCGTACGCTGAAGCTTTCTTT. Full variable domain (remainder filled in from reference TRBV5-1 and TRBJ1-1): KAGVTQTPRYLIKTRGQQVTLSCSPISGHRSVSWYQQTPGQGLQFLFEYFSETQRNKGNFPGRFSGRQFSNSRSEMNVSTLELGDSALYLCASSLDGRLTSYAEAFFGQGTRLTVV.

This chain uses TRBV25-1 with TRBJ2-7; no definite D call. From germline, CDR1 is MGHDK and CDR2 SYGVNS. V lost 4 bases and J 3 bases, leaving 4 bases between the germline ends. The CDR3 is made up of 11 amino acids. The CDR3, as DNA: TGTGCCAGCAGTGGACACTACGAGCAGTACTTC. Its protein product is CASSGHYEQYF.

This sequence joins TRBV7-9 and TRBJ2-7; D not resolved. Germline loops: CDR1 SEHNR, CDR2 FQNEAQ (reference sequence). Trimming removed 5 bases at V and 2 bases at J, with 13 bases between. CDR3 length: 14 amino acids. The CDR3 DNA sequence: TGTGCCAGCAGCCCCTTGACGGTCCCCTACGAGCAGTACTTC. It yields the protein CASSPLTVPYEQYF.

This sequence joins TRBV28 and TRBJ2-6; TRBD1 matches at 8 bases. Trimming removed 5 bases from V and 1 base from J; junction bases left unmatched: 10. The CDR3 spans 18 residues. Germline CDR1 is MDHEN and CDR2 is SYDVKM. CDR3 sequence (DNA): TGTGCCAGCAGTGGTACCGGGACAGGCTTTTCTGGGGCCAACGTCCTGACTTTC. This gives the protein CASSGTGTGFSGANVLTF.

The J gene is TRBJ2-7, the V gene TRBV19, with no clear D. Germline V lookup: CDR1 LNHDA, CDR2 SQIVND (reference sequence). Deletions cut 6 bases from V and 7 bases from J, with 10 bases between. The CDR3 extends over 11 amino acids. The DNA of the CDR3 is TGTGCCAGTAGCCTCAACTGGGAGCAGTACTTC. Protein: CASSLNWEQYF.

V is TRBV6-1 and J is TRBJ1-2; D may be TRBD1 (5 bases). This CDR3 has 13 amino acids. With 6 bases removed from V and 2 bases from J, the gap between germline ends came to 10 bases. The germline gives CDR1 MNHNS, CDR2 SASEGT. The CDR3 sequence is CASRIGGNYGYTF. DNA for the CDR3: TGTGCCAGCAGAATTGGGGGAAACTATGGCTACACCTTC.

The chain uses TRBV11-2 and TRBJ1-1, with 12 bases aligning to TRBD1. This CDR3 is built from 18 residues. Germline CDR1 is SGHAT and CDR2 is FQNNGV. The trim removed 5 bases at V and 2 bases at J, leaving 12 bases unmatched. The CDR3 sequence is CASSRTRDRGRVNTEAFF. The CDR3 coding sequence is TGTGCCAGCAGCCGGACTAGGGACAGGGGGCGGGTTAACACTGAAGCTTTCTTT.

The chain joins TRBV9 to TRBJ2-7, with D perhaps TRBD2 (7 bases). The V gene's germline CDR1 is SGDLS and CDR2 YYNGEE. V was pared by 5 bases and J by 3 bases, with 21 bases between. CDR3 length: 16 amino acids. CDR3 in DNA: TGTGCCAGCAGAATCCCCCCTTACAGGGACTACTACGAGCAGTACTTC. Protein sequence: CASRIPPYRDYYEQYF.

The chain has TRBV5-1 and TRBJ2-1; 8 nucleotides agree with TRBD1. V shed 0 bases and J 8 bases; nucleotides not matched to a gene: 4. Germline CDR1 SGHRS, CDR2 YFSETQ. CDR3 length: 14 amino acids. CDR3 residues: CASSLETTGDEQFF. The DNA for the CDR3 is TGCGCCAGCAGCTTGGAAACGACAGGGGATGAGCAGTTCTTC.

The V gene is TRBV12-5, the J gene TRBJ2-3; 8 bases are shared with TRBD1. CDR3 length equals 14 residues. After removal of 7 bases from V and 1 base from J, the junction contained 4 bases not matched to a gene. CDR1 is LGHNT and CDR2 is FRNRAP in the germline V gene. CDR3 nucleotides: TGTGCTAGTGCCCCGGGACAGGGCACAGATACGCAGTATTTT. Protein: CASAPGQGTDTQYF.

The chain is built from TRBV13 and TRBJ2-6, with a possible D match to TRBD1 (5 bases). Trimming shortened V by 7 bases and J by 1 base, and 11 bases separated the two germline ends. CDR1 is PRHDT, CDR2 FYEKMQ, per germline (reference sequence). This CDR3 region has 15 residues. The CDR3 DNA follows: TGTGCCAGCATCCCAAGGGGATCTGGGGCCAACGTCCTGACTTTC. It codes for CASIPRGSGANVLTF.

The chain is built from TRBV7-9 and TRBJ2-4; D uncertain. The germline V gene encodes CDR1 SEHNR and CDR2 FQNEAQ (reference sequence). V gave up 4 bases and J gave up 0 bases, with 13 bases separating them. This CDR3 is built from 16 residues. The CDR3 sequence: CASSSVRTLAKNIQYF. DNA for the CDR3: TGTGCCAGCAGCTCCGTCAGAACATTAGCCAAAAACATTCAGTACTTC.

This chain connects TRBV2 to TRBJ2-7, with 11 bases matching TRBD2. The germline gives CDR1 SNHLY, CDR2 FYNNEI. V shed 11 bases and J 6 bases; nucleotides not matched to a gene: 12. The CDR3 length is 14 residues. CDR3 nucleotides: TGTGCCTGGGGGGTAGCGGGAGGGCCCAGCGAGCAGTACTTC. Amino acid sequence: CAWGVAGGPSEQYF.

The CDR3 here is CASSEQGPEQFF. In nucleotides, the CDR3 is TGTGCCAGCAGTGAACAAGGGCCTGAGCAGTTCTTC. The chain uses TRBV2 and TRBJ2-1; D is ambiguous. With 2 bases removed from V and 9 bases from J, the gap between germline ends came to 8 bases. CDR1 and CDR2 from the germline V gene are SNHLY and FYNNEI. This CDR3 is 12 amino acids long. The entire variable domain, with the rest obtained from reference TRBV2 and TRBJ2-1, is as follows: EPEVTQTPSHQVTQMGQEVILRCVPISNHLYFYWYRQILGQKVEFLVSFYNNEISEKSEIFDDQFSVERPDGSNFTLKIRSTKLEDSAMYFCASSEQGPEQFFGPGTRLTVL.

The J gene is TRBJ2-3, the V gene TRBV18, with TRBD1 identical over 8 bases. Germline lookup yields CDR1 KGHSH and CDR2 LQKENI. V shed 4 bases, J shed 1 base, and the junction held 4 bases outside the gene matches. The CDR3 length is 15 residues. CDR3 amino acids: CASSLGTGGTDTQYF. CDR3 nucleotide sequence: TGTGCCAGCTCACTCGGGACAGGAGGCACAGATACGCAGTATTTT.

CDR3 residues: CASRGGGSIKYEQYF. The CDR3 DNA reads TGTGCCAGCAGGGGCGGAGGGAGTATTAAGTACGAGCAGTACTTC. The chain combines TRBV28 with TRBJ2-7; D is possibly TRBD2 (6 bases). The CDR3 spans 15 residues. Deletions cut 6 bases from V and 4 bases from J, with 19 bases between. The V gene's germline CDR1 is MDHEN and CDR2 SYDVKM.

The chain combines TRBV7-6 with TRBJ2-5, with D possibly TRBD2 on 7 matching bases. There are 14 residues in the CDR3. V lost 5 bases and J lost 7, with 17 bases in between. Germline V gives CDR1 SGHVS, CDR2 FNYEAQ. The CDR3 DNA sequence: TGTGCCAGCAGCCCCCTGGGGGGGGCCGGGACCCAGTACTTC. Translation: CASSPLGGAGTQYF.

The CDR3 reads CASSSNTEAFF. The CDR3 DNA reads as TGCGCCAGCAGCAGTAACACTGAAGCTTTCTTT. The genes are TRBV10-2 and TRBJ1-1, with no clear D. This CDR3 is built from 11 residues. V lost 6 bases and J lost 2, with 4 bases in between. Per the germline V gene, CDR1 is WSHSY and CDR2 is SAAADI.